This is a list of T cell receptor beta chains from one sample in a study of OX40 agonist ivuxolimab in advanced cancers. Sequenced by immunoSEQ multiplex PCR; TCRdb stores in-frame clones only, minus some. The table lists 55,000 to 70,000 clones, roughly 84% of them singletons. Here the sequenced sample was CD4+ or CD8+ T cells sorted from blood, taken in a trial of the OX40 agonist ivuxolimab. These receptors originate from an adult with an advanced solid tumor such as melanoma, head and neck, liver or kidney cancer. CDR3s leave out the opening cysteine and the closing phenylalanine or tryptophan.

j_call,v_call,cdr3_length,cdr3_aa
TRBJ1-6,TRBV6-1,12,ASSESGRNSPLH
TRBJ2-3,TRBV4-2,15,ASSQRELAGGTDTQY
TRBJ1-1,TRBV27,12,ASRRTGQSTEAF
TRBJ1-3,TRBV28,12,ASTLSGPGNTIY
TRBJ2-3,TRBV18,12,ASSPPGTTDTQY
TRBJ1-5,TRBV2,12,ASSLDRTNQPQH
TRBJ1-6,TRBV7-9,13,ASSFMTGGASPLH
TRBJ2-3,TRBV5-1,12,ASSLVTGTDTQY
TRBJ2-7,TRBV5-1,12,ASSLLPSSYEQY
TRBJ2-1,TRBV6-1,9,ASRNNNEQF
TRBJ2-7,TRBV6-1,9,AIGTAYEQY
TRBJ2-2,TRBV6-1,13,ASSEGRLNTGELF
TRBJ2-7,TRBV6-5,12,ASSLGQALTEQY
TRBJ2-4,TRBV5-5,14,ASSFRGGDAKNIQY
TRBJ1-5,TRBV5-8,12,ASSLRVGNQPQH